This TCR beta chain was recorded in a study of control samples from healthy donors and cancer patients. The CDR3 has 15 amino acids. With 3 bases removed from V and 0 bases from J, the gap between germline ends came to 9 bases. Per the germline V gene, CDR1 is SNHLY and CDR2 is FYNNEI. Some clones are missing from TCRdb's copy, which holds only in-frame ones; the method was immunoSEQ multiplex PCR. Here the sample spans roughly 150,000 clones, roughly nine tenths being singletons. This TCR was recovered from a woman aged 25 to 39 in good health. This chain connects TRBV2 to TRBJ1-5; D ambiguous. The sequenced sample was blood. The CDR3 loop is CASSEEAGSNQPQHF. As DNA, the CDR3 is TGTGCCAGCAGTGAGGAGGCGGGTAGCAATCAGCCCCAGCATTTT.